The rows below give T cell receptor beta chains drawn from one sample of a study of T cells in Graves' hyperthyroidism and ophthalmopathy. Each CDR3 protein gets one entry after TCRdb re-called the multiplex PCR reads with MiXCR. The sample holds 490,000 or so distinct CDR3 sequences, 46% seen once. Material: peripheral blood or thyroid tissue (not recorded which). The receptors were gathered from an adult woman with Graves' disease, either hyperthyroidism or ophthalmopathy (not recorded which). CDR3s leave out the opening cysteine and the closing phenylalanine or tryptophan. Size values are once, few and many counts, or a class for expanded clones, and some rows have none.

clone_size: .; v_call: TRBV7-8; j_call: TRBJ1-5; cdr3_aa: ASSQMDRVSQPQH
clone_size: few; v_call: TRBV7-9; j_call: TRBJ2-5; cdr3_aa: ASSQATPPETQY
clone_size: .; v_call: TRBV7-9; j_call: TRBJ2-5; cdr3_aa: ASSTPTRLFGQETQY
clone_size: .; v_call: TRBV15; j_call: TRBJ1-4; cdr3_aa: ATSRVGGRFDEKLF
clone_size: many; v_call: TRBV9; j_call: TRBJ2-7; cdr3_aa: ASSLSSGHSYEQY
clone_size: many; v_call: TRBV29-1; j_call: TRBJ2-5; cdr3_aa: SVVTAQETQY
clone_size: few; v_call: TRBV2; j_call: TRBJ2-7; cdr3_aa: ASRGPGPPEQY
clone_size: .; v_call: TRBV7-8; j_call: TRBJ1-5; cdr3_aa: ASSLARVSGQPQH
clone_size: .; v_call: TRBV3-1; j_call: TRBJ2-7; cdr3_aa: ASSQDSRQVFYEQY
clone_size: few; v_call: TRBV12-3/TRBV12-4; j_call: TRBJ1-5; cdr3_aa: ASSLRTGGDQPQH
clone_size: .; v_call: TRBV7-9; j_call: TRBJ1-1; cdr3_aa: ASSSAWDRGAEAF
clone_size: many; v_call: TRBV20-1; j_call: TRBJ2-7; cdr3_aa: SARDGPLTGQY
clone_size: .; v_call: TRBV5-1; j_call: TRBJ1-4; cdr3_aa: ASSLEGEGEKLF
clone_size: once; v_call: TRBV20-1; j_call: TRBJ1-6; cdr3_aa: SARSRSYNSPLH
clone_size: .; v_call: TRBV12-3/TRBV12-4; j_call: TRBJ1-2; cdr3_aa: ASSRTGSGYT
clone_size: .; v_call: TRBV5-1; j_call: TRBJ1-6; cdr3_aa: ASSLSRASPLH
clone_size: .; v_call: TRBV6-4; j_call: TRBJ2-7; cdr3_aa: ASSTVRGSLPIYEQY
clone_size: few; v_call: TRBV5-6; j_call: TRBJ2-3; cdr3_aa: ASSRVDTDTQY
clone_size: many; v_call: TRBV7-9; j_call: TRBJ1-2; cdr3_aa: ASTAAGSPWNYGYT
clone_size: few; v_call: TRBV10-3; j_call: TRBJ1-3; cdr3_aa: AISSGQPSGNTIY
clone_size: once; v_call: TRBV29-1; j_call: TRBJ1-1; cdr3_aa: SVVGTGGTEAF
clone_size: .; v_call: TRBV19; j_call: TRBJ2-6; cdr3_aa: ASSTLSGANVLT
clone_size: many; v_call: TRBV20-1; j_call: TRBJ1-2; cdr3_aa: SATDTFRYGYT
clone_size: few; v_call: TRBV28; j_call: TRBJ1-6; cdr3_aa: ASRRTGNSPLH
clone_size: few; v_call: TRBV11-2; j_call: TRBJ2-3; cdr3_aa: ASSFFSTSTDTQY
clone_size: .; v_call: TRBV7-6; j_call: TRBJ2-7; cdr3_aa: TSRGGGTGTYEQY
clone_size: .; v_call: TRBV25-1; j_call: TRBJ1-3; cdr3_aa: ASSEYALGRERNTIY
clone_size: .; v_call: TRBV7-3; j_call: TRBJ2-5; cdr3_aa: ASSLAGAKTQY
clone_size: .; v_call: TRBV7-6; j_call: TRBJ2-2; cdr3_aa: ASSLGQGARLF
clone_size: .; v_call: TRBV7-2; j_call: TRBJ2-5; cdr3_aa: ASSPPLGVPETQY
clone_size: .; v_call: TRBV2; j_call: TRBJ2-5; cdr3_aa: ASSLNRKETQY
clone_size: many; v_call: TRBV29-1; j_call: TRBJ2-7; cdr3_aa: SVADGLPIYEQY
clone_size: many; v_call: TRBV4-1; j_call: TRBJ1-1; cdr3_aa: ASSLPDRGGEAF
clone_size: .; v_call: TRBV10-3; j_call: TRBJ2-7; cdr3_aa: AISGTSGSTAYEQY
clone_size: .; v_call: TRBV25-1; j_call: TRBJ1-1; cdr3_aa: ASSARLGHQEEEAF
clone_size: .; v_call: TRBV20-1; j_call: TRBJ1-6; cdr3_aa: SAKDRGASPLH
clone_size: .; v_call: TRBV20-1; j_call: TRBJ2-5; cdr3_aa: SARRRLAGAQETQY
clone_size: few; v_call: TRBV2; j_call: TRBJ1-6; cdr3_aa: ASSVGQGSYNSPLH
clone_size: .; v_call: TRBV7-3; j_call: TRBJ2-5; cdr3_aa: ASSPYGLEETQY
clone_size: .; v_call: TRBV5-1; j_call: TRBJ1-1; cdr3_aa: ASSVGQGAGYTEAF
clone_size: .; v_call: TRBV5-1; j_call: TRBJ2-7; cdr3_aa: ASSWGAGSYEQY
clone_size: .; v_call: TRBV28; j_call: TRBJ2-7; cdr3_aa: ASSLGPVEQY
clone_size: .; v_call: TRBV7-2; j_call: TRBJ1-5; cdr3_aa: ASSLASGGEGSNQPQH
clone_size: many; v_call: TRBV15; j_call: TRBJ1-3; cdr3_aa: ATSRGQTGNTIY
clone_size: .; v_call: TRBV29-1; j_call: TRBJ2-7; cdr3_aa: SVRRALDEQY
clone_size: .; v_call: TRBV15; j_call: TRBJ2-5; cdr3_aa: ATSFRGPGTQY
clone_size: .; v_call: TRBV29-1; j_call: TRBJ1-1; cdr3_aa: SQEGTVNTEAF
clone_size: .; v_call: TRBV9; j_call: TRBJ1-1; cdr3_aa: ASSVAIEGTEAF
clone_size: many; v_call: TRBV20-1; j_call: TRBJ1-4; cdr3_aa: SARGAREGAYEKLF
clone_size: .; v_call: TRBV20-1; j_call: TRBJ2-7; cdr3_aa: SASGPSAYEQY
clone_size: .; v_call: TRBV20-1; j_call: TRBJ1-5; cdr3_aa: SVDAGNQPQH
clone_size: .; v_call: TRBV7-9; j_call: TRBJ1-1; cdr3_aa: ASSPAGGGFSEAF
clone_size: .; v_call: TRBV20-1; j_call: TRBJ2-2; cdr3_aa: SAREPGQGDTGELF
clone_size: .; v_call: TRBV15; j_call: TRBJ2-5; cdr3_aa: ATSRDRASNQPQY
clone_size: .; v_call: TRBV7-2; j_call: TRBJ2-7; cdr3_aa: ASSSNGLGANEQY
clone_size: many; v_call: TRBV29-1; j_call: TRBJ2-5; cdr3_aa: SAGGRQETQY
clone_size: few; v_call: TRBV29-1; j_call: TRBJ1-1; cdr3_aa: SVVLQPTQN
clone_size: once; v_call: TRBV7-9; j_call: TRBJ2-5; cdr3_aa: ASSPRTSKTQY